This TCR beta chain was captured in a study of shared clonotypes between healthy human individuals. General study findings and limits: Sampling covered blood only; tissue repertoires likely differ.

The CDR3 consists of 13 residues. Germline CDR1 and CDR2: MGHRA and YSYEKL. V lost 3 bases, J lost 5 bases, and 11 bases lay in between. Worth noting for this clone: Its antigen is unidentified. The sample has other DNA sequences that encode this CDR3 too.

CD45RO-negative cells were positively selected for CCR7, leaving out terminally differentiated effector memory CD45RA+ cells. Recent acute infections and vaccinations were absent in the healthy HIV-negative adult donors. Profiled with immunoSEQ multiplex PCR; TCRdb holds only in-frame clones, not every one. The sample shows millions of clones, approximately 94% of them seen only once. The sequenced sample was naive CD8+ T cells sorted from blood. The chain has TRBV4-1 and TRBJ2-7, with D perhaps assigned TRBD1 or TRBD2 (5 bases each). This clonotype was sampled from a man aged 18 to 29 in good health. CDR3: CASSQGEGNEQYF. CDR3 in DNA: TGCGCCAGCAGCCAGGGAGAGGGGAACGAGCAGTACTTC.